The clone carrying this T cell receptor beta chain was found a few times. Its antigen is still unknown. Expressed TCRB transcripts were sequenced because the entire RNA isolate underwent reverse transcription. About 3.6 million reads were obtained on average from naive, central memory and regulatory T cell samples. Libraries were prepared by immunoSEQ multiplex PCR; TCRdb keeps only in-frame clonotypes and omits some of them. The sample consists of a few hundred thousand clones, approximately 13% of them appearing once. This CDR3 spans 16 amino acids. Per the germline V gene, CDR1 is MGHRA and CDR2 is YSYEKL. V was clipped by 5 bases and J by 2 bases, with 16 bases between them. This record comes from a study of beta chain features in type 1 diabetes. About the research overall: Taken together, all samples contributed around 100 million examined sorted cells.

Purities in excess of 95% were seen in all sorted populations. Study outcomes and limitations: The study found moderately but significantly shorter TCRB CDR3s in all four CD4+ subsets of Type 1 diabetes patients. The cDNA sequencing approach could over-represent high-TCR-expressing cells.

This sequence originates from a man younger than 45 with type 1 diabetes. The specimen sequenced was naive CD4+ T cells from blood. The chain employs TRBV4-1 and TRBJ2-4, with D possibly being TRBD2 (5 bases). The CDR3 is CASSKMGSLPKNIQYF. CDR3 sequence (DNA): TGCGCCAGCAGCAAAATGGGGAGCTTGCCCAAAAACATTCAGTACTTC.